A selection of T cell receptor beta chains follows, all from one sample in a study of T cell responses to AZD1222 COVID-19 vaccine. The method was immunoSEQ multiplex PCR; TCRdb's version includes in-frame clones alone and lacks a portion of them. The data show 75,000 to 90,000 clones, more than 75% seen once. The sequencing used peripheral blood, collected on day 0 of AZD1222 vaccination. The receptor source for this set is an adult in good health. CDR3s include the opening cysteine and the closing phenylalanine or tryptophan. Clone size is stated in some rows and not others, as once, few, many or a class when expanded.

NA	TRBJ1-1	TRBV19	CASSTDRYTEAFF
NA	TRBJ2-5	TRBV7-2	CASSTRLGGQETQYF
NA	TRBJ2-7	TRBV18	CASSSLGVGLYEQYF
NA	TRBJ2-1	TRBV5-4	CASSLDSFNEQFF
NA	TRBJ2-7	TRBV6-5	CASSQGGLVGEQYF
NA	TRBJ2-1	TRBV19	CASGMSSYNEQFF
few	TRBJ2-2	TRBV7-9	CASSPLALNTGELFF
few	TRBJ1-4	TRBV4-1	CASSHRDREGEKLFF
NA	TRBJ2-2	TRBV29-1	CTAGGVLGELFF
few	TRBJ2-7	TRBV2	CASIPRVLATYEQYF
few	TRBJ2-7	TRBV19	CASSRGQDYEQYF
NA	TRBJ2-1	TRBV10-3	CAIRTSGNEQFF
NA	TRBJ2-3	TRBV9	CASSGVGNPNSNSDTQYF
few	TRBJ1-6	TRBV3-1/TRBV3-2	CASSQISSSYNSPLHF
NA	TRBJ2-7	TRBV28	CASSWKIGLARGEQYF
NA	TRBJ1-2	TRBV7-2	CASSPSTAYYGYTF
NA	TRBJ2-5	TRBV7-2	CASSLEQGGGETQYF
NA	TRBJ1-1	TRBV12-3/TRBV12-4	CASRRQLAEAFF
NA	TRBJ1-1	TRBV27	CASSSGQGAFTEAFF
once	TRBJ2-6	TRBV13	CASSLGRSGANVLTF
few	TRBJ2-5	TRBV5-1	CASSGQGAGETQYF
NA	TRBJ1-1	TRBV18	CASSPGSGANTEAFF
few	TRBJ2-7	TRBV5-1	CASSLGGDYEQYF
NA	TRBJ2-1	TRBV11-2	CASSLEAGIWDEQFF
NA	TRBJ1-1	TRBV15	CATSRQREGAFF
NA	TRBJ1-5	TRBV27	CASRENRDSNQPQHF
NA	TRBJ2-3	TRBV29-1	CSARTGSTDTQYF
NA	TRBJ1-2	TRBV6-1	CASRETGQVRDYGYTF
NA	TRBJ1-1	TRBV29-1	CSVVNTEAFF
NA	TRBJ2-2	TRBV21-1	CASSKGLTGELFF
NA	TRBJ1-6	TRBV3-1/TRBV3-2	CASSPNFPNSPLHF
NA	TRBJ1-1	TRBV5-1	CASSFAGAEAFF
NA	TRBJ2-1	TRBV29-1	CSVSGGRALNEQFF
NA	TRBJ1-2	TRBV2	CASSRTGRGYGYTF
few	TRBJ1-6	TRBV5-4	CASSSGTRDNSPLHF
NA	TRBJ1-2	TRBV29-1	CSVEGEVVLGLRGVYTF
NA	TRBJ2-6	TRBV19	CASSIERAYGANVLTF
NA	TRBJ2-5	TRBV11-2	CASSGGLAERGAQYF
NA	TRBJ1-5	TRBV18	CASSPGTGVRPQHF
NA	TRBJ2-3	TRBV27	CASSPLIGSSTQYF
NA	TRBJ1-4	TRBV10-3	CAIGTGINEKLFF
NA	TRBJ1-3	TRBV4-2	CASSLDGVGNTIYF
few	TRBJ2-1	TRBV18	CASSPGLGNDEQFF
NA	TRBJ1-5	TRBV2	CASSLDRVGQPQHF
NA	TRBJ1-1	TRBV7-9	CASSFVGNTEAFF
once	TRBJ2-2	TRBV3-1/TRBV3-2	CASSQVAGPTGELFF
NA	TRBJ2-2	TRBV3-1/TRBV3-2	CASSQNTGELFF
NA	TRBJ2-3	TRBV28	CASGGYPGLAGQTDTQYF
NA	TRBJ2-2	TRBV2	CASSDSQGRTGELFF
NA	TRBJ1-2	TRBV7-2	CASSSQVNYGYTF
few	TRBJ1-1	TRBV30	CAWDPVGVRAFF
NA	TRBJ1-6	TRBV19	CASSPRTGGTSPLHF
NA	TRBJ1-3	TRBV12-3/TRBV12-4	CASSLKGNTIYF
once	TRBJ2-3	TRBV5-4	CASSLGTGRDTQYF
NA	TRBJ2-2	TRBV12-3/TRBV12-4	CATRGRNTGELFF
NA	TRBJ1-2	TRBV29-1	CSVVGTLSYGYTF